These 18 T cell receptor beta chains came from one sample sequenced in a study of blood T cell repertoires in COVID-19. Assay: immunoSEQ multiplex PCR; the TCRdb copy retains only in-frame clones and omits some. The sample carries 75,000 to 100,000 clones, 70% to 90% recorded once. The material sequenced was peripheral blood. These receptors all stem from a woman over 75 with acute or convalescent COVID-19.

V is TRBV4-1 and J is TRBJ2-3; 14 bases align to TRBD2. Looked up from germline, CDR1 is MGHRA and CDR2 is YSYEKL. The length of the CDR3 is 20 residues. With V trimmed by 0 bases and J by 2 bases, 10 bases remained unmatched. CDR3 bases: TGCGCCAGCAGCCAAGATCAGGGACTAGCGGGGGCCCAGATCACAGATACGCAGTATTTT. This translates into CASSQDQGLAGAQITDTQYF.

This chain connects TRBV7-9 to TRBJ1-4, with TRBD1 matching over 7 bases. The CDR3 spans 15 residues. The germline V gene encodes CDR1 SEHNR and CDR2 FQNEAQ (reference sequence). Trimming took 5 bases from V and 1 from J; bases not matched to a gene: 4. The CDR3 sequence is CASSVGDRTNEKLFF. CDR3 in DNA: TGTGCCAGCAGCGTTGGGGACAGAACTAATGAAAAACTGTTTTTT.

The chain joins TRBV6-5 to TRBJ2-3, with 7 bases aligning to TRBD2. The CDR3 consists of 15 residues. Germline CDR1 MNHEY, CDR2 SVGAGI. Germline trimming cut 6 bases from V and 3 bases from J; bases unmatched to any gene: 9. CDR3 sequence (DNA): TGTGCCAGCAGGCGGGCTAGCGGTAGGACAGATACGCAGTATTTT. It codes for CASRRASGRTDTQYF.

This clone was counted only a few times. The rearrangement uses TRBV5-1 and TRBJ2-2; weak D call: TRBD1 (6 bases). V was clipped by 5 bases and J by 5 bases, with 13 bases between them. The CDR3 has 14 residues. Germline assignment: CDR1 SGHRS and CDR2 YFSETQ. The CDR3 DNA reads as TGCGCCAGCAGTAGCCAGGGGCTTACCGGGGAGCTGTTTTTT. It encodes CASSSQGLTGELFF.

The chain combines TRBV5-6 with TRBJ2-3, with D tentatively TRBD1 (7 bases). The V end was cut by 4 bases, the J end by 2 bases, with 14 bases between. CDR3 length: 15 amino acids. The germline V gene encodes CDR1 SGHDT and CDR2 YYEEEE. The CDR3 sequence is CASSAGQRPTDTQYF. The CDR3 region has the DNA TGTGCCAGCAGCGCGGGACAGCGACCCACAGATACGCAGTATTTT. Together with reference TRBV5-6 and TRBJ2-3, the CDR3 gives the full variable domain: DAGVTQSPTHLIKTRGQQVTLRCSPKSGHDTVSWYQQALGQGPQFIFQYYEEEERQRGNFPDRFSGHQFPNYSSELNVNALLLGDSALYLCASSAGQRPTDTQYFGPGTRLTVL.

The chain links TRBV2 to TRBJ1-2, with D hard to call. Looked up from germline, CDR1 is SNHLY and CDR2 is FYNNEI. Trimming took off 2 bases at V and 1 base at J, with 17 bases between the two ends. The CDR3 has 17 amino acids. The CDR3 loop reads CASSEQVLPSFNYGYTF. For the CDR3, the DNA is TGTGCCAGCAGTGAACAGGTTCTCCCTTCCTTTAACTATGGCTACACCTTC.

This chain connects TRBV5-1 to TRBJ2-2, with TRBD2 identical over 12 bases. Germline V lookup: CDR1 SGHRS, CDR2 YFSETQ. CDR3 length: 16 residues. The trim removed 4 bases at V and 4 bases at J, leaving 5 bases unmatched. In nucleotides, the CDR3 is TGCGCCAGCAGCACTCAACTAGCGGGGGGCACCGGGGAGCTGTTTTTT. Translated: CASSTQLAGGTGELFF.

The CDR3 DNA sequence: TGTGCCAGCAGTTACCCAGGACAGGGGCACACTGAAGCTTTCTTT. Its translation is CASSYPGQGHTEAFF. This chain uses TRBV6-5 with TRBJ1-1; 9 nucleotides agree with TRBD1. Germline V lookup: CDR1 MNHEY, CDR2 SVGAGI. V was clipped by 2 bases and J by 3 bases; unmatched bases: 4. The CDR3 has 15 residues.

This chain uses TRBV9 with TRBJ1-2, with a possible D match to TRBD1 (5 bases). Germline CDR1 and CDR2: SGDLS and YYNGEE. Trimming took off 0 bases at V and 5 bases at J, with 14 bases between the two ends. The CDR3 is 15 amino acids. CDR3 residues: CASSVEDGTFYGYTF. In nucleotides, the CDR3 is TGTGCCAGCAGCGTAGAAGATGGGACTTTTTATGGCTACACCTTC.

The count of this clone is one. The genes are TRBV6-1 and TRBJ1-2, with D perhaps matching TRBD1 (5 bases). Germline lookup yields CDR1 MNHNS and CDR2 SASEGT. This CDR3 is built from 12 residues. V gave up 2 bases and J gave up 7 bases, with 8 bases separating them. The CDR3 sequence: CASSEQGIGYTF. CDR3 bases: TGTGCCAGCAGTGAACAGGGTATTGGCTACACCTTC.

Note on this clone: One end of the junction is discordant with germline, which a read error may explain. The chain is built from TRBV10-3 and TRBJ2-7; TRBD1 agrees at 8 bases. Germline V CDR1 and CDR2: ENHRY, SYGVKD. This CDR3 region has 11 residues. The CDR3 spells CAISGRGPQDF. The CDR3, as DNA: TGTGCCATCAGTGGCAGGGGGCCCCAGGACTTC.

The V and J genes are TRBV6-7 and TRBJ2-1; D call uncertain. TRBV6-7 is annotated as an ORF whose role is uncertain. This CDR3 is built from 11 residues. V was clipped by 2 bases and J by 10 bases, with 6 bases between them. In DNA, the CDR3 is TGTGCCAGCAGTTACGGCAGAGAGCAGTTCTTC. Its protein product is CASSYGREQFF.

There are a few counts of this clone. The J gene is TRBJ2-2, the V gene TRBV5-4; 9 positions agree with TRBD2. This CDR3 has 15 residues. Trimming cost V 0 bases and J 6 bases; bases outside gene matches: 3. Germline loops: CDR1 SGHNT, CDR2 YYREEE (reference sequence). The DNA for the CDR3 is TGTGCCAGCAGCTTGGTGGCTAGCGGGGCCGGGGAGCTGTTTTTT. This sequence encodes CASSLVASGAGELFF. The entire variable domain, with the rest obtained from reference TRBV5-4 and TRBJ2-2, is as follows: ETGVTQSPTHLIKTRGQQVTLRCSSQSGHNTVSWYQQALGQGPQFIFQYYREEENGRGNFPPRFSGLQFPNYSSELNVNALELDDSALYLCASSLVASGAGELFFGEGSRLTVL.

The chain uses TRBV6-5 and TRBJ2-1, with D perhaps TRBD1 (6 bases). In germline, CDR1 is MNHEY, CDR2 SVGAGI. This CDR3 is built from 14 residues. The V gene lost 4 bases and the J gene lost 4 bases, with 11 bases spanning the gap. CDR3 in amino acids: CASSFGQIYNEQFF. CDR3 coding DNA: TGTGCCAGCAGTTTTGGACAGATATACAATGAGCAGTTCTTC.

The rearrangement joins TRBV5-1 to TRBJ1-6, with TRBD1 as a possible D gene (5 bases). Germline V lookup: CDR1 SGHRS, CDR2 YFSETQ. V lost 4 bases and J 7 bases, leaving 12 bases between the germline ends. This CDR3 spans 14 amino acids. CDR3 in amino acids: CASSKTGGNSPLHF. CDR3 DNA sequence: TGCGCCAGCAGCAAAACAGGAGGGAATTCACCCCTCCACTTT.

This clone was seen a single time. The chain couples TRBV5-1 to TRBJ1-5; tentative D call: TRBD1 (6 bases). Germline V gene lookup returns CDR1 SGHRS and CDR2 YFSETQ. Trimming removed 4 bases at V and 3 bases at J, with 11 bases between. CDR3 size: 14 residues. The CDR3 bases are TGCGCCAGCAGCCCGACAGGAATCAATCAGCCCCAGCATTTT. It specifies CASSPTGINQPQHF.

The rearrangement uses TRBV12-3 or TRBV12-4 and TRBJ1-2, with D possibly being TRBD1 (5 bases). Trimming took 3 bases from V and 5 from J, leaving 7 bases between them. This CDR3 comprises 12 residues. The CDR3 loop reads CASSFGTYGYTF. CDR3 nucleotides: TGTGCCAGCAGTTTTGGGACTTATGGCTACACCTTC.

The rearrangement uses TRBV24-1 and TRBJ2-7, with D possibly TRBD2 on 5 matching bases. The CDR3 is 14 residues long. V lost 4 bases to trimming and J lost 6 bases, with 15 bases between them. Germline-derived CDR1 and CDR2 are KGHDR and SFDVKD. The CDR3: CATSEEGRGREQYF. The DNA for the CDR3 is TGTGCCACCAGTGAAGAAGGACGGGGTCGCGAGCAGTACTTC.